The 25 T cell receptor beta chains below come from one sample, sequenced in a study of T-cell reconstitution after alpha-beta-depleted transplantation in children. The authors prepared the TCRbeta library with unique molecular identifiers. TCRdb reprocessed the PCR reads with MiXCR, giving one entry per CDR3 protein. Among around 450,000 distinct CDR3 sequences, over 9.5% were seen once, and the ten largest hold 2%. Here the sequenced sample was PBMCs, taken before TCRalphabeta/CD19-depleted stem cell transplant. The receptors shown here come from a child aged 2-15 years with inherited bone marrow failure, due to receive a stem cell transplant.

A single count supports this clonotype. A much larger clone sits a single nucleotide away, making a read error possible. V and J are TRBV19 and TRBJ1-1; TRBD1 aligns across 7 bases. Trimming took 3 bases from V and 5 from J; bases not matched to a gene: 12. The CDR3 extends over 16 amino acids. Germline V gives CDR1 LNHDA, CDR2 SQIVND (reference sequence). CDR3 coding DNA: TGTGCCAGTAGTATGCCCCTCGGGACAGAGTTAACTGAAGCTTTCTTT. Its translation: CASSMPLGTELTEAFF.

This clonotype has a count of ten or more. The rearrangement joins TRBV6-1 to TRBJ2-4; 7 nucleotides align to TRBD1. Trimming cost V 6 bases and J 5 bases; bases outside gene matches: 4. CDR1 is MNHNS, CDR2 SASEGT, per germline. The CDR3 spans 13 residues. The CDR3, as DNA: TGTGCCAGCAGGACAGGGCCCCAAAACATTCAGTACTTC. It codes for CASRTGPQNIQYF.

This clonotype has more than one count but fewer than ten. The V and J genes are TRBV6-1 and TRBJ2-2, with 13 nucleotides matching TRBD2. The junction had 10 bases not matched to a gene; V was cut back by 7 bases and J by 5 bases. CDR1 is MNHNS and CDR2 is SASEGT in the germline V gene. The CDR3 runs to 17 residues. CDR3 protein: CASTVLAGGPGTGELFF. CDR3 DNA sequence: TGTGCCAGCACCGTACTAGCGGGAGGGCCCGGGACCGGGGAGCTGTTTTTT.

About this clonotype itself: A read error may be the cause here, since a much bigger clone is one base away. This CDR3 reads CSGTARNTEAFF. CDR3 nucleotides: TGCAGCGGAACTGCCAGGAACACTGAAGCTTTCTTT. The chain joins TRBV20-1 to TRBJ1-1; D is unresolved. Germline CDR1 and CDR2: DFQATT and SNEGSKA (reference sequence). This CDR3 comprises 12 residues.

This clonotype was seen a few times. The chain uses TRBV11-2 and TRBJ1-2; maybe TRBD1 (5 bases). The CDR3 totals 15 residues. The germline CDR1 and CDR2 sequences are SGHAT and FQNNGV. V was cut by 7 bases and J by 5 bases, with 20 bases left in between. The CDR3 bases are TGTGCCAGCATCCCGGTTTACGGGGGGGGATATGGCTACACCTTC. Translation: CASIPVYGGGYGYTF.

This clonotype was counted only a few times. The rearrangement links TRBV7-9 to TRBJ2-7; D remains ambiguous. V gave up 2 bases and J gave up 2 bases, with 10 bases separating them. The CDR3 length is 14 residues. Germline values: CDR1 SEHNR, CDR2 FQNEAQ (reference sequence). CDR3 residues: CASSLPGRAYEQYF. The CDR3 coding sequence is TGTGCCAGCAGCTTACCGGGTCGAGCCTACGAGCAGTACTTC. The variable domain in full, with the rest retrieved from reference TRBV7-9 and TRBJ2-7, is DTGVSQNPRHKITKRGQNVTFRCDPISEHNRLYWYRQTLGQGPEFLTYFQNEAQLEKSRLLSDRFSAERPKGSFSTLEIQRTEQGDSAMYLCASSLPGRAYEQYFGPGTRLTVT.

This clonotype has ten or more counts. V gene TRBV20-1 combines with J gene TRBJ2-2; TRBD1 agrees at 7 bases. Germline V CDR1 and CDR2: DFQATT, SNEGSKA (reference sequence). Losses at the gene ends were 5 bases for V and 2 bases for J; bases not matched to a gene: 11. CDR3 length: 16 amino acids. As DNA, the CDR3 is TGCAGTGCTCAGGACGACAGGGCGGTTAACACCGGGGAGCTGTTTTTT. It codes for CSAQDDRAVNTGELFF.

The CDR3 region has the DNA TGTGCCAGCAGCGGCGGGACTAGTAGTCTCTACGAGCAGTACTTC. It is translated as CASSGGTSSLYEQYF. V and J are TRBV7-2 and TRBJ2-7; 8 bases fit TRBD2. The V gene end was trimmed by 5 bases and the J gene end by 3 bases; junction bases not matched to a gene: 9. CDR1 and CDR2 (germline): SGHTA, FQGNSA. This CDR3 has 15 residues.

This clonotype was seen many times. The CDR3 is CASSTEREGLGEQYF. The DNA for the CDR3 is TGTGCCAGCAGCACCGAGCGGGAGGGCCTAGGCGAGCAGTACTTC. The chain links TRBV5-6 to TRBJ2-7, with 10 bases fitting TRBD2. The CDR3 sequence is 15 residues long. CDR1 is SGHDT, CDR2 YYEEEE, per germline. Trimming removed 4 bases from V and 6 bases from J; junction bases left unmatched: 10. The whole variable domain, remainder taken from reference TRBV5-6 and TRBJ2-7, is DAGVTQSPTHLIKTRGQQVTLRCSPKSGHDTVSWYQQALGQGPQFIFQYYEEEERQRGNFPDRFSGHQFPNYSSELNVNALLLGDSALYLCASSTEREGLGEQYFGPGTRLTVT.

The gene calls are TRBV23-1 and TRBJ1-6, with D possibly being TRBD1 (5 bases). TRBV23-1 is labeled an ORF, and its function is uncertain. The CDR3 has 18 residues. Trimming took off 4 bases at V and 0 bases at J, with 16 bases between the two ends. CDR3: CASSPSPRGSSYNSPLHF. Here the CDR3 DNA reads TGCGCCAGCAGTCCCTCCCCCCGGGGGAGCTCCTATAATTCACCCCTCCACTTT.

This clonotype was observed a few times. The chain couples TRBV11-1 to TRBJ2-7, with D possibly being TRBD1 or TRBD2 (6 bases each). Germline V CDR1 and CDR2: SGHAT, FQDESV (reference sequence). Trimming stripped 2 bases from V and 1 base from J, with 21 bases between. The CDR3 is 18 amino acids. The CDR3 DNA follows: TGTGCCAGCAGCTTATTTTCCGGGGGCCCTGGTCTATCCTACGAGCAGTACTTC. This encodes CASSLFSGGPGLSYEQYF.

This clonotype was picked up many times. This chain uses TRBV6-5 with TRBJ2-1; D unresolved. The CDR3 spans 14 residues. Germline CDR1 and CDR2: MNHEY and SVGAGI. Trimming cost V 4 bases and J 7 bases, with 14 bases left between them. The CDR3 protein is CASSSPDWTNEQFF. CDR3 nucleotides: TGTGCCAGCAGTTCCCCTGACTGGACGAATGAGCAGTTCTTC.

This clonotype was seen at least ten times. DNA of the CDR3: TGCGCCAGCAGCTTATCGGGAGTCGCCCATGAGCAGTTCTTC. Its translation: CASSLSGVAHEQFF. The chain links TRBV5-1 to TRBJ2-1; D is possibly TRBD2 (6 bases). V lost 2 bases, J lost 8 bases, and 14 bases lay in between. This CDR3 region has 14 residues. Germline V CDR1 and CDR2: SGHRS, YFSETQ.

This clonotype showed up many times. The chain carries TRBV10-2 and TRBJ1-3; TRBD1 agrees at 8 bases. The CDR3 runs to 15 residues. With V trimmed by 7 bases and J by 0 bases, 5 bases remained unmatched. Germline-derived CDR1 and CDR2 are WSHSY and SAAADI. In DNA, the CDR3 is TGCGCCAGCACGGGACAGGACCGCTCTGGAAACACCATATATTTT. Translating gives CASTGQDRSGNTIYF.

This clonotype was recorded at least ten times. The rearrangement uses TRBV12-3 or TRBV12-4 and TRBJ1-1; 10 bases agree with TRBD1. The CDR3 consists of 13 residues. V was pared by 6 bases and J by 5 bases, with 3 bases of the junction left unmatched. DNA for the CDR3: TGTGCCAGCAGAGGACAGGGGGTTACTGAAGCTTTCTTT. It yields the protein CASRGQGVTEAFF.

A remark on this clonotype: A much larger clone differs from this one at a single base, so this may be a read error. The chain employs TRBV3-1 and TRBJ2-6; D perhaps matches TRBD1 (5 bases). CDR1 and CDR2 (germline): LGHDT, YNNKEL (reference sequence). The CDR3 runs 15 residues. The V gene lost 5 bases and the J gene lost 1 base, with 9 bases spanning the gap. The DNA of the CDR3 is TGTGCCAGCAGCGCCGCAGGGTCTGGGGCCAACGTCCTGACTTTC. This codes for CASSAAGSGANVLTF.

This clonotype showed up many times. The chain uses TRBV5-6 and TRBJ2-5; 10 nucleotides line up with TRBD2. The J segment lost 5 bases and the V segment lost 2 bases, leaving 3 bases of the junction unmatched. The CDR3 is made up of 14 amino acids. Germline CDR1 SGHDT, CDR2 YYEEEE. CDR3 DNA sequence: TGTGCCAGCAGCTTTGGACTAGCGGCGGAGACCCAGTACTTC. Translated: CASSFGLAAETQYF.

This clonotype was seen repeatedly, ten times or more. The CDR3 reads CSVEDTAGNEKLFF. CDR3 coding DNA: TGCAGCGTTGAGGACACGGCTGGTAATGAAAAACTGTTTTTT. V is TRBV29-1 and J is TRBJ1-4; D perhaps matches TRBD1 (5 bases). V lost 3 bases to trimming and J lost 4 bases, with 12 bases between them. CDR3 size: 14 residues. Per germline, CDR1 SQVTM and CDR2 ANQGSEA.

This clonotype was observed at least ten times. This chain connects TRBV29-1 to TRBJ2-1; 13 nucleotides align to TRBD2. CDR1 is SQVTM and CDR2 is ANQGSEA in the germline V gene. With V trimmed by 0 bases and J by 6 bases, 5 bases remained unmatched. This CDR3 comprises 16 residues. The CDR3 loop reads CSVEDAGTSGINEQFF. CDR3 in DNA: TGCAGCGTTGAAGACGCCGGGACTAGCGGGATCAATGAGCAGTTCTTC.

This clonotype was seen ten or more times. The chain links TRBV29-1 to TRBJ1-2, with 8 positions matching TRBD1. Looked up from germline, CDR1 is SQVTM and CDR2 is ANQGSEA. The ends lost 4 bases at V and 5 bases at J; junction bases unmatched: 6. This CDR3 has 13 residues. As DNA, the CDR3 is TGCAGCGTTGGGGGACAGGCGTTTTATGGCTACACCTTC. It translates to CSVGGQAFYGYTF. The full variable domain, with the rest looked up from reference TRBV29-1 and TRBJ1-2, is SAVISQKPSRDICQRGTSLTIQCQVDSQVTMMFWYRQQPGQSLTLIATANQGSEATYESGFVIDKFPISRPNLTFSTLTVSNMSPEDSSIYLCSVGGQAFYGYTFGSGTRLTVV.

In its sample, this clonotype was seen many times. The J gene is TRBJ2-1, the V gene TRBV7-2, with TRBD2 matching 7 bases. The germline CDR1 and CDR2 sequences are SGHTA and FQGNSA. V trimming: 1 base; J trimming: 6 bases; junction bases outside the gene matches: 9. The CDR3 runs 16 residues. CDR3: CASSLVGWEGGNEQFF. CDR3 bases: TGTGCCAGCAGCTTAGTAGGGTGGGAGGGCGGCAATGAGCAGTTCTTC.

This chain joins TRBV2 and TRBJ1-1; D is unclear. The CDR3 extends over 14 amino acids. Germline CDR1 is SNHLY and CDR2 is FYNNEI. V was clipped by 5 bases and J by 1 base, with 11 bases between them. The CDR3 coding sequence is TGTGCCAGCAGTTCTCTTCCGGGGAACACTGAAGCTTTCTTT. Protein product: CASSSLPGNTEAFF.

At least ten counts were recorded for this clonotype. This chain links TRBV5-1 with TRBJ1-1, with TRBD1 identical over 8 bases. This CDR3 region has 16 residues. Germline CDR1 is SGHRS and CDR2 is YFSETQ. V trimming: 1 base; J trimming: 0 bases; junction bases outside the gene matches: 5. The CDR3 sequence is CASSLRGQGMNTEAFF. The CDR3 nucleotides read TGCGCCAGCAGCTTGCGCGGACAGGGAATGAACACTGAAGCTTTCTTT.

The V and J genes are TRBV6-5 and TRBJ1-2, with 9 bases that match TRBD1. Germline loops: CDR1 MNHEY, CDR2 SVGAGI. The CDR3 has 14 amino acids. V was pared by 0 bases and J by 8 bases, with 4 bases of the junction left unmatched. The CDR3, as DNA: TGTGCCAGCAGTTACTCGGGACAGGGTGGAGGCTACACCTTC. Translation gives CASSYSGQGGGYTF.

This chain connects TRBV27 to TRBJ2-3, with 13 bases identical to TRBD2. V gave up 2 bases and J gave up 0 bases; unmatched junction bases: 5. Germline assignment: CDR1 MNHEY and CDR2 SMNVEV (reference sequence). The CDR3 has 18 residues. The DNA for the CDR3 is TGTGCCAGCAGTTTAGGGACTAGCGGGACCCGTAGCACAGATACGCAGTATTTT. Its protein is CASSLGTSGTRSTDTQYF.